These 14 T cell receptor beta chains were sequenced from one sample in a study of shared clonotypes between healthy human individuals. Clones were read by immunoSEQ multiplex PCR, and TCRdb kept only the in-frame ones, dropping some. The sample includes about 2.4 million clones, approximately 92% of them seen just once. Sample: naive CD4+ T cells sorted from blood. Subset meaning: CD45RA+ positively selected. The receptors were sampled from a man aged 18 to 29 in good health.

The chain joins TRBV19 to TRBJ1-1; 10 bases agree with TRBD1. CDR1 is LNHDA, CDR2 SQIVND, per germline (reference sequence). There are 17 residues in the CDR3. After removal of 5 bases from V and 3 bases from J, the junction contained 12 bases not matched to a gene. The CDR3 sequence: CASSREDRGRGYTEAFF. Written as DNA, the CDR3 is TGTGCCAGTAGTCGGGAAGACAGGGGGCGAGGGTACACTGAAGCTTTCTTT.

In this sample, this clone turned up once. The CDR3, as DNA: TGTGCCAGCTCACCCCGGGGGGACCTGGAGACCCAGTACTTC. The encoded protein is CASSPRGDLETQYF. The chain has TRBV18 and TRBJ2-5; 7 nucleotides agree with TRBD2. J gave up 5 bases and V 3 bases, and 6 bases lay outside the gene matches. CDR3 length equals 14 residues. Per the germline V gene, CDR1 is KGHSH and CDR2 is LQKENI.

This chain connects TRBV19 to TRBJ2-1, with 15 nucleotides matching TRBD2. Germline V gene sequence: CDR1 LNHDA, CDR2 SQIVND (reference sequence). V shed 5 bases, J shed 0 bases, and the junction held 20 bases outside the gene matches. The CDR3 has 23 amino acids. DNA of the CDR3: TGTGCCAGTAGTCTCCGTGGGCAACCGGGACTAGCGGGGGGCCTGAGCTCCTACAATGAGCAGTTCTTC. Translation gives CASSLRGQPGLAGGLSSYNEQFF.

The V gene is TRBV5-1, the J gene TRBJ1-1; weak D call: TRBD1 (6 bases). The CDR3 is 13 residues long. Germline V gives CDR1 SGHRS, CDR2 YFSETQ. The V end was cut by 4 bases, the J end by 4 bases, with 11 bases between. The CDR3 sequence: CASSVTGTTEAFF. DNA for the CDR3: TGCGCCAGCAGCGTCACAGGGACCACTGAAGCTTTCTTT.

CDR3 nucleotide sequence: TGTGCCAGCAGTGAAACAGGGACAGGGAACACCGGGGAGCTGTTTTTT. Amino acid sequence: CASSETGTGNTGELFF. J is TRBJ2-2 and V is TRBV2; 8 bases fit TRBD1. The CDR3 length is 16 residues. Germline V gene data show CDR1 as SNHLY and CDR2 as FYNNEI. V gave up 2 bases and J gave up 1 base; unmatched junction bases: 3.

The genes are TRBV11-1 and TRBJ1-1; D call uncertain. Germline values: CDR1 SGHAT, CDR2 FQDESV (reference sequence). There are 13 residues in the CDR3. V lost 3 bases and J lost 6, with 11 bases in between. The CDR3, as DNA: TGTGCCAGCAGCTTGGATGGGGTCGCTGAAGCTTTCTTT. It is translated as CASSLDGVAEAFF.

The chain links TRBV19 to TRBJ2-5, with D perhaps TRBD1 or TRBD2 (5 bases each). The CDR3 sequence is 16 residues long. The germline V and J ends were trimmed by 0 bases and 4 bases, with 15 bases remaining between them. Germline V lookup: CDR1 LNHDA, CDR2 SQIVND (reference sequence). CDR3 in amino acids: CASSIEPSTGRETQYF. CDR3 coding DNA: TGTGCCAGTAGTATAGAGCCCTCGACGGGGCGAGAGACCCAGTACTTC.

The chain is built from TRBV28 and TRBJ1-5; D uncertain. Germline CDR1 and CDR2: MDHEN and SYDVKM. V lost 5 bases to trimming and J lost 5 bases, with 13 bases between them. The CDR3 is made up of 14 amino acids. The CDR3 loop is CASSRRSGDQPQHF. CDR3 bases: TGTGCCAGCAGTAGGCGGTCTGGGGATCAGCCCCAGCATTTT. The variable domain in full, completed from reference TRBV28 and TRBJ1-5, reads DVKVTQSSRYLVKRTGEKVFLECVQDMDHENMFWYRQDPGLGLRLIYFSYDVKMKEKGDIPEGYSVSREKKERFSLILESASTNQTSMYLCASSRRSGDQPQHFGDGTRLSIL.

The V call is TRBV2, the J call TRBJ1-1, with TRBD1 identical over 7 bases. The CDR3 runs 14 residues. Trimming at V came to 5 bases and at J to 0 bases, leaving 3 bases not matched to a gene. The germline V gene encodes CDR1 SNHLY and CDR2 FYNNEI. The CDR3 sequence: CASSMQGVNTEAFF. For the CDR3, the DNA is TGTGCCAGCAGTATGCAGGGGGTGAACACTGAAGCTTTCTTT.

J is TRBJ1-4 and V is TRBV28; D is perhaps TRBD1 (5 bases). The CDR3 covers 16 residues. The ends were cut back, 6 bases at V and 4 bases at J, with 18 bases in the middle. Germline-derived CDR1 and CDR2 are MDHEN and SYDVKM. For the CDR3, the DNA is TGTGCCAGCAGGAATAGGAACGGGACCCTTAATGAAAAACTGTTTTTT. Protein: CASRNRNGTLNEKLFF.

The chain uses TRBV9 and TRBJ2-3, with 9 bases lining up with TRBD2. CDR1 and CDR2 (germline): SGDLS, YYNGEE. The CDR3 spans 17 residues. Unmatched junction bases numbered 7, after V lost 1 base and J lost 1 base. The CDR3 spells CASSVHLAGPGTDTQYF. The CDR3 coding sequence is TGTGCCAGCAGCGTACACCTAGCGGGACCGGGCACAGATACGCAGTATTTT.

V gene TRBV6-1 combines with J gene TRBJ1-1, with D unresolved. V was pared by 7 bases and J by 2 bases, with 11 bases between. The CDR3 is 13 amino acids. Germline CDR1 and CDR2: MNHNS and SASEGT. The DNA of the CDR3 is TGTGCCAGCATTAGAATACATAACACTGAAGCTTTCTTT. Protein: CASIRIHNTEAFF.

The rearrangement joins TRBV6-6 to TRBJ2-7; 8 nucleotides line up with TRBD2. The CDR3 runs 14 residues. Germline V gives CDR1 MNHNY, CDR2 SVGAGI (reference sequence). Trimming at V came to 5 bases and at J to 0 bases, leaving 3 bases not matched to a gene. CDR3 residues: CASSEREISYEQYF. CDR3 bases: TGTGCCAGCAGTGAGCGGGAGATCTCCTACGAGCAGTACTTC.

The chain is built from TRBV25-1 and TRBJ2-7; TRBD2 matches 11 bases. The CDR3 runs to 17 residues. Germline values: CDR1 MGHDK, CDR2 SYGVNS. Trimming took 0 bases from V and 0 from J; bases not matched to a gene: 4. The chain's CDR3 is CASSEYNSGRASYEQYF. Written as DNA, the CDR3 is TGTGCCAGCAGTGAATACAATAGCGGGAGGGCCTCCTACGAGCAGTACTTC.